This TCR beta chain derives from a study of OX40 agonist ivuxolimab in advanced cancers. Whole-study context: Aged roughly 23 to 90 with a mean of approximately 60 years, they were 75% to 85% male. A partial response was reached by three patients: one with hepatocellular carcinoma and two with cutaneous melanoma. Around 40% of patients had received prior checkpoint inhibitor therapy. The study, taken as a whole, reports: Clones of CD4+ and CD8+ blood T cells grew by week 6 at doses of 0.1 to 3.0 mg/kg.

Here immunoSEQ multiplex PCR was the method, and the copy in TCRdb shows in-frame clones only, minus some. The sample has more than 40,000 clones, around nine tenths seen once; the top ten hold roughly 8.1%. About this clone: The antigen remains undetermined.

This CDR3 has 14 residues. Germline-derived CDR1 and CDR2 are SGHRS and YFSETQ. Trimming left V 0 bases short and J 7 bases short, with 11 bases between. The genes are TRBV5-1 and TRBJ2-4; D might be TRBD1 (5 bases). The origin of this receptor is an adult with an advanced solid tumor such as melanoma, head and neck, liver or kidney cancer. The sample in question was CD4+ or CD8+ T cells sorted from blood, obtained in a trial of the OX40 agonist ivuxolimab. The CDR3 sequence is CASSLAAGWNIQYF. The CDR3 nucleotides are TGCGCCAGCAGCTTGGCCGCAGGGTGGAACATTCAGTACTTC.